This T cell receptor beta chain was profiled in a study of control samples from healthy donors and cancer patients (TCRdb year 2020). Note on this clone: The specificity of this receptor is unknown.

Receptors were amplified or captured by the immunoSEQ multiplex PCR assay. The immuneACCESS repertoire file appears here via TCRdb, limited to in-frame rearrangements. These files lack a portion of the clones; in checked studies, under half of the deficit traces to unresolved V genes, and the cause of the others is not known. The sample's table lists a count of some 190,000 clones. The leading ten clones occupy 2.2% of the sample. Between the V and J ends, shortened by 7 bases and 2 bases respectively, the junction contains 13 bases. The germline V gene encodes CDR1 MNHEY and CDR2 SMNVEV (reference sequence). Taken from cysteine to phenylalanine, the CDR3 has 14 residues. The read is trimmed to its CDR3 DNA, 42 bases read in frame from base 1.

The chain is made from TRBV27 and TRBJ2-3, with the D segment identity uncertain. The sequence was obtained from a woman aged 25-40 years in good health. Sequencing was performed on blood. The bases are TGTGCCAGCAAAGGCCTGGGCTACACAGATACGCAGTATTTT. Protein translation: CASKGLGYTDTQYF.